The clone carrying this T cell receptor (beta chain) was observed once. Its antigen is unknown. Cyclophosphamide on days +3 and +4 followed busulfan-fludarabine conditioning and a marrow graft. Germline V gene sequence: CDR1 SEHNR, CDR2 FQNEAQ (reference sequence). The CDR3 has 15 residues. Trimming at V came to 3 bases and at J to 1 base, leaving 3 bases not matched to a gene. The sample is drawn from a study of T cells after posttransplantation cyclophosphamide. Findings and limits, study-wide: Donor CD8+ memory clones often dominated recipient blood repertoires at later times. TRB clonality was highly associated with recipient CMV seropositivity and reactivation. TRB overlap between skin or GI tissue T cells and blood was limited.

Using immunoSEQ multiplex PCR, the repertoire was profiled, and TCRdb retains in-frame clones only, with some absent. The table records 17,000 or so clones, roughly nine tenths of them present only once. The chain has TRBV7-9 and TRBJ1-1, with TRBD1 identical over 9 bases. The source of this sequence is a male patient between 60 and 69 years old who received an allogeneic stem cell transplant from a related donor and was CMV-positive. Some T cells may have come from the graft donor. The sequencing here drew on CD4+ T cells sorted from blood, taken after allogeneic stem cell transplant with posttransplant cyclophosphamide. DNA for the CDR3: TGTGCCAGCAGCTTCTCGGGACAGGGGAACACTGAAGCTTTCTTT. This gives the protein CASSFSGQGNTEAFF.